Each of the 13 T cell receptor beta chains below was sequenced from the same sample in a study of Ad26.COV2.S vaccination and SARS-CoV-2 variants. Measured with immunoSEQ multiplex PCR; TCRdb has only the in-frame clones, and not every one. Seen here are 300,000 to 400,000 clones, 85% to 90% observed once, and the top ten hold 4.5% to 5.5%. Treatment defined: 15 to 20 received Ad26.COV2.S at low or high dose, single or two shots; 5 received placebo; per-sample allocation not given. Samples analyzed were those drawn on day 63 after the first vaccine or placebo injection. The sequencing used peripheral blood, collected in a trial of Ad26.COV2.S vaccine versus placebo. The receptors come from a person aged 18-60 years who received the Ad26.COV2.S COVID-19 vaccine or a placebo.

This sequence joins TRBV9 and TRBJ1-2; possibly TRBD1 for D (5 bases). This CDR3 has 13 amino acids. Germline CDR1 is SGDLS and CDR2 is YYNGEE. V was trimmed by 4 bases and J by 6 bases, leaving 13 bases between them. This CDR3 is CASSIQGEDGYTF. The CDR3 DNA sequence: TGTGCCAGCAGCATTCAGGGTGAGGATGGCTACACCTTC.

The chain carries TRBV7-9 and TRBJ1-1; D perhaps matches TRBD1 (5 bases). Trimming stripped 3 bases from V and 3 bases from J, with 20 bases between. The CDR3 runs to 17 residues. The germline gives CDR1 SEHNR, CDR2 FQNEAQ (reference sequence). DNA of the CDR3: TGTGCCAGCAGCTTCGGTATCGTCGGGGCGGGGGACACTGAAGCTTTCTTT. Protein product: CASSFGIVGAGDTEAFF.

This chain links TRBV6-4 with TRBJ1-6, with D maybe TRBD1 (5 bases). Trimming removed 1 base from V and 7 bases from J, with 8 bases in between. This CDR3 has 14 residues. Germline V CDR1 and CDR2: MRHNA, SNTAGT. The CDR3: CASSDLGGNSPLHF. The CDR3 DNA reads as TGTGCCAGCAGTGACTTGGGGGGGAATTCACCCCTCCACTTT.

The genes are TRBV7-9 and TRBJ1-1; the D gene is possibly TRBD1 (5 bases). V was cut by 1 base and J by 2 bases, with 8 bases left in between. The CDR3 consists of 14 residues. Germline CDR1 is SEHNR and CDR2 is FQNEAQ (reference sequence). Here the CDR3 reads CASSLEQANTEAFF. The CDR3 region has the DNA TGTGCCAGCAGCTTAGAACAGGCCAACACTGAAGCTTTCTTT.

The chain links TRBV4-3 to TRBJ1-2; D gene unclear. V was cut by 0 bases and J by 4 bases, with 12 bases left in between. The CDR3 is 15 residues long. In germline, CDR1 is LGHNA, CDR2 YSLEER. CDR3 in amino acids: CASSQELGPSYGYTF. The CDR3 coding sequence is TGCGCCAGCAGCCAAGAGCTTGGACCTTCCTATGGCTACACCTTC.

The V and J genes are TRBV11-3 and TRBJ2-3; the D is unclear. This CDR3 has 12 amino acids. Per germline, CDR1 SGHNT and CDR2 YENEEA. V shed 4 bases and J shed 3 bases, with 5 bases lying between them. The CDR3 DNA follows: TGTGCCAGCAGCTATGGTACAGATACGCAGTATTTT. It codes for CASSYGTDTQYF.

The CDR3 bases are TGTGCCAGCGGCTCACAGGTCACCAACGTCCTGACTTTC. Protein: CASGSQVTNVLTF. The chain couples TRBV11-2 to TRBJ2-6; D perhaps matches TRBD1 (5 bases). Trimming cost V 8 bases and J 8 bases, with 13 bases left between them. Germline V gene lookup returns CDR1 SGHAT and CDR2 FQNNGV. The CDR3 spans 13 residues.

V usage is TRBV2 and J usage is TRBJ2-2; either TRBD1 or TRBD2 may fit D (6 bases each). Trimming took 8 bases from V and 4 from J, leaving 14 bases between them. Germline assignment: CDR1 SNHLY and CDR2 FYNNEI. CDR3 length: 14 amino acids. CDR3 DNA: TGTGCCAGCGACAGAGGGGGGCGCACCGGGGAGCTGTTTTTT. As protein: CASDRGGRTGELFF.

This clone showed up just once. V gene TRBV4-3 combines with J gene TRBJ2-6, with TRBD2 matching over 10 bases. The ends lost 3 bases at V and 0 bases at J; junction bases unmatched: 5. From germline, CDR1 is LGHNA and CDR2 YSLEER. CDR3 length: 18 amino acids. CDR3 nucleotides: TGCGCCAGCAGCCAGGCTAGCGGGGGACCCTCTGGGGCCAACGTCCTGACTTTC. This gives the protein CASSQASGGPSGANVLTF.

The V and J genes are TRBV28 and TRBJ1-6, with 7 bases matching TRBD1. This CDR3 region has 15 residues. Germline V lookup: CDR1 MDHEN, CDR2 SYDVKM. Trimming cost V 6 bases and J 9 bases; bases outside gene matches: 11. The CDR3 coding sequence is TGTGCCAGCAGACCGACAGGGAGGGAGAGTTCACCCCTCCACTTT. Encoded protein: CASRPTGRESSPLHF.

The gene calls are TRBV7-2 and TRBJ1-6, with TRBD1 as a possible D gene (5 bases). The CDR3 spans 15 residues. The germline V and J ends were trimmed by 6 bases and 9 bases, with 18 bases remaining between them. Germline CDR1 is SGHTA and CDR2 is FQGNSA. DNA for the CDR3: TGTGCCAGCAGTCCGAGCCAGGGAAGGAGTTCACCCCTCCACTTT. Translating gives CASSPSQGRSSPLHF.

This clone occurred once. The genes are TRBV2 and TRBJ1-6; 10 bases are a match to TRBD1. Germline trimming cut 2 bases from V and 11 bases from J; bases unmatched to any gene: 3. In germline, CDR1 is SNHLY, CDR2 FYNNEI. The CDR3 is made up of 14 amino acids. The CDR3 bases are TGTGCCAGCAGTGAATTCGGACAGGGGGCACCCCTCCACTTT. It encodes CASSEFGQGAPLHF. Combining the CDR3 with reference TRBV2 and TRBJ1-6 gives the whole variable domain EPEVTQTPSHQVTQMGQEVILRCVPISNHLYFYWYRQILGQKVEFLVSFYNNEISEKSEIFDDQFSVERPDGSNFTLKIRSTKLEDSAMYFCASSEFGQGAPLHFGNGTRLTVT.

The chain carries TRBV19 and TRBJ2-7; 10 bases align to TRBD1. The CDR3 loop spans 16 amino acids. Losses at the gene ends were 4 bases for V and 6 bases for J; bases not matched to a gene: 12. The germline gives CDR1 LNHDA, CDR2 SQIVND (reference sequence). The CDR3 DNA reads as TGTGCCAGTAGTAGGGACAGGGGCGGGGGATACTGCGAGCAGTACGTC. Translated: CASSRDRGGGYCEQYV.